This T cell receptor (beta chain) stems from a study of blood T cell repertoires in COVID-19. Study background: COVID-19 samples collected from the United States, Italy and Spain covered acute and convalescent phases. Sources were T cells, B-cell-depleted T cells, or PBMCs; the material itself was cDNA or gDNA.

The ends lost 5 bases at V and 0 bases at J; junction bases unmatched: 8. CDR1 and CDR2 from the germline V gene are SGHVS and FNYEAQ. The length of the CDR3 is 17 residues. Authors' analysis steps: Reference gene primer amplification gave nucleated cell count estimates. Profiling relied on immunoSEQ multiplex PCR, and the TCRdb table lists in-frame clones only, not all of them. From that table come the V and J calls and clone size; the DNA was used to work out D and trimming. The data hold 80,000 or so clones, with roughly 86% observed a single time. This sequence was found in a woman in her fifties or sixties with acute or convalescent COVID-19. The chain carries TRBV7-6 and TRBJ2-3, with 10 nucleotides matching TRBD2. Sequenced: peripheral blood. CDR3 in DNA: TGTGCCAGCAGCAGAAGCGGGGGGGCCTCTAGCACAGATACGCAGTATTTT. The encoded protein is CASSRSGGASSTDTQYF.